Listed here are 13 T cell receptor beta chains from one sample, sequenced in a study of follicular helper T cells after annual influenza vaccination. Only in-frame clones appear in the TCRdb table, and some are missing; sequencing was by immunoSEQ multiplex PCR. Of 15,000 or so clones in the sample, less than 85% were seen once. The time point was: 2014-2015 season, 7 days after vaccination. This material consisted of CXCR5+ CD38- circulating T follicular helper cells from blood, taken 7 days after influenza vaccination. Subset defined: circulating Tfh, non-naive CD4+CXCR5+PD-1+ (ICOS+CD38+ or ICOS-CD38-). These receptors were collected from an adult who received the influenza vaccine.

J is TRBJ2-7 and V is TRBV28, with D perhaps TRBD2 (5 bases). V was clipped by 3 bases and J by 0 bases, with 9 bases between them. The CDR3 consists of 14 residues. The germline V gene encodes CDR1 MDHEN and CDR2 SYDVKM. Written as DNA, the CDR3 is TGTGCCAGCAGTTTTACGGGAAGCTCCTACGAGCAGTACTTC. It translates to CASSFTGSSYEQYF.

This chain connects TRBV19 to TRBJ1-5, with 7 bases identical to TRBD1. Per the germline V gene, CDR1 is LNHDA and CDR2 is SQIVND (reference sequence). The V gene end was trimmed by 4 bases and the J gene end by 4 bases; junction bases not matched to a gene: 7. This CDR3 spans 15 amino acids. The CDR3 nucleotides read TGTGCCAGTAGTAGAATTCCGGGACAGAATCAGCCCCAGCATTTT. Translating it yields CASSRIPGQNQPQHF.

In nucleotides, the CDR3 is TGTGCCAGCAGTCGAGCCGGGGGAAACTATGGCTACACCTTC. Protein sequence: CASSRAGGNYGYTF. The chain couples TRBV11-2 to TRBJ1-2; D is possibly TRBD1 (5 bases). Trimming cost V 6 bases and J 2 bases, with 13 bases left between them. This CDR3 has 14 amino acids. The germline CDR1 and CDR2 sequences are SGHAT and FQNNGV. Based on the CDR3 plus reference TRBV11-2 and TRBJ1-2, the full variable domain is EAGVAQSPRYKIIEKRQSVAFWCNPISGHATLYWYQQILGQGPKLLIQFQNNGVVDDSQLPKDRFSAERLKGVDSTLKIQPAKLEDSAVYLCASSRAGGNYGYTFGSGTRLTVV.

The genes are TRBV7-9 and TRBJ2-3; TRBD2 might be the D (5 bases). V lost 5 bases and J lost 4, with 13 bases in between. The CDR3 runs 14 residues. Germline assignment: CDR1 SEHNR and CDR2 FQNEAQ (reference sequence). This CDR3 is CASSQGPGADTQYF. DNA for the CDR3: TGTGCCAGCAGCCAAGGGCCCGGGGCAGATACGCAGTATTTT.

CDR3 DNA: TGCGCCAGCAGCTTCCTCCCTTGGGGGACAAACAATGAGCAGTTCTTC. Its translation is CASSFLPWGTNNEQFF. The chain joins TRBV5-1 to TRBJ2-1; a possible D gene is TRBD1 (6 bases). This CDR3 region has 16 residues. Trimming took off 2 bases at V and 5 bases at J, with 17 bases between the two ends. Germline lookup yields CDR1 SGHRS and CDR2 YFSETQ.

This clone was seen just once. CDR3 loop: CASSPLPGFNSPLHF. The DNA of the CDR3 is TGTGCCAGCTCACCACTACCAGGGTTTAATTCACCCCTCCACTTT. The chain carries TRBV18 and TRBJ1-6; D possibly corresponds to TRBD1 (5 bases). Germline V gives CDR1 KGHSH, CDR2 LQKENI. CDR3 length: 15 residues. Between the trimmed V and J ends, which lost 1 base and 6 bases, there was a span of 10 bases.

The chain links TRBV18 to TRBJ1-1, with a possible D match to TRBD1 (5 bases). Trimming pared 3 bases from V and 6 bases from J, leaving 11 bases between. The CDR3 contains 13 residues. Germline V CDR1 and CDR2: KGHSH, LQKENI. The CDR3 loop reads CASSPYKGSEAFF. CDR3 DNA: TGTGCCAGCTCACCTTACAAGGGGTCTGAAGCTTTCTTT.

The chain uses TRBV9 and TRBJ2-3, with 7 bases identical to TRBD2. With 3 bases clipped from V and 1 base from J, the junction kept 2 bases outside the gene matches. In germline, CDR1 is SGDLS, CDR2 YYNGEE. The CDR3 is 14 residues long. The CDR3 loop reads CASSDRGGTDTQYF. CDR3 DNA: TGTGCCAGCAGCGATCGGGGGGGCACAGATACGCAGTATTTT.

J is TRBJ1-3 and V is TRBV5-6, with 12 bases identical to TRBD1. V gave up 1 base and J gave up 7 bases; unmatched junction bases: 6. Germline assignment: CDR1 SGHDT and CDR2 YYEEEE. The CDR3 totals 16 residues. The CDR3 sequence: CASSLLGQGAINTIYF. In nucleotides, the CDR3 is TGTGCCAGCAGCTTGTTGGGACAGGGGGCGATTAACACCATATATTTT.

The CDR3 loop is CASSKDTRGNQPQHF. In nucleotides, the CDR3 is TGTGCCAGTAGTAAAGACACGAGGGGGAATCAGCCCCAGCATTTT. This chain joins TRBV19 and TRBJ1-5, with TRBD1 as a possible D gene (6 bases). V was cut by 4 bases and J by 4 bases, with 14 bases left in between. Germline V gene lookup returns CDR1 LNHDA and CDR2 SQIVND (reference sequence). The CDR3 sequence is 15 residues long. The full variable domain, its missing parts supplied by reference TRBV19 and TRBJ1-5, is DGGITQSPKYLFRKEGQNVTLSCEQNLNHDAMYWYRQDPGQGLRLIYYSQIVNDFQKGDIAEGYSVSREKKESFPLTVTSAQKNPTAFYLCASSKDTRGNQPQHFGDGTRLSIL.

V usage is TRBV7-9 and J usage is TRBJ1-4; 7 bases fit TRBD1. The germline V gene encodes CDR1 SEHNR and CDR2 FQNEAQ (reference sequence). V lost 4 bases to trimming and J lost 6 bases; unmatched junction nucleotides: 14. The CDR3 loop spans 17 amino acids. The chain's CDR3 is CASSSGTGTVTDEKLFF. The DNA of the CDR3 is TGTGCCAGCAGCTCCGGCACAGGGACAGTTACCGATGAAAAACTGTTTTTT.

The rearrangement uses TRBV5-1 and TRBJ2-3; no clear D gene. The CDR3 is 14 residues long. Germline assignment: CDR1 SGHRS and CDR2 YFSETQ. The V end lost 0 bases, the J end lost 10 bases, and 15 bases lay between the germline ends. CDR3 amino acids: CASSLGAPYGAQYF. The CDR3 DNA is TGCGCCAGCAGCTTGGGTGCTCCCTACGGAGCGCAGTATTTT.

This chain links TRBV6-6 with TRBJ1-3, with D unresolved. V was cut by 10 bases and J by 0 bases, with 10 bases left in between. The CDR3 length is 13 residues. The germline V gene encodes CDR1 MNHNY and CDR2 SVGAGI (reference sequence). CDR3 bases: TGTGCCATCCGGGTCGGCTCTGGAAACACCATATATTTT. Amino acid sequence: CAIRVGSGNTIYF.